This T cell receptor beta chain was sequenced for a study of metastatic and nonmetastatic thyroid tumors. No patient received treatment before thyroid surgery. This clone has just a few counts. Using MiXCR, TCRdb re-called clones from the PCR reads. The data hold 15,000 to 20,000 clones, with around 30% observed a single time. Germline CDR1 and CDR2: MGHRA and YSYEKL. Deletions cut 3 bases from V and 6 bases from J, with 18 bases between. The CDR3 sequence is 15 residues long. This rearrangement joins TRBV4-1 to TRBJ2-7; possibly TRBD1 or TRBD2 for D (5 bases each). This TCR was recovered from a male donor with papillary thyroid cancer or a benign thyroid nodule (not recorded which). Some clones in this sample may be carry-over from other donors' samples. The source material was tumor tissue. DNA of the CDR3: TGCGCCAGCAGCCATCCCACCCAGGGACGAAGCGAGCAGTACTTC. Amino acid sequence: CASSHPTQGRSEQYF.